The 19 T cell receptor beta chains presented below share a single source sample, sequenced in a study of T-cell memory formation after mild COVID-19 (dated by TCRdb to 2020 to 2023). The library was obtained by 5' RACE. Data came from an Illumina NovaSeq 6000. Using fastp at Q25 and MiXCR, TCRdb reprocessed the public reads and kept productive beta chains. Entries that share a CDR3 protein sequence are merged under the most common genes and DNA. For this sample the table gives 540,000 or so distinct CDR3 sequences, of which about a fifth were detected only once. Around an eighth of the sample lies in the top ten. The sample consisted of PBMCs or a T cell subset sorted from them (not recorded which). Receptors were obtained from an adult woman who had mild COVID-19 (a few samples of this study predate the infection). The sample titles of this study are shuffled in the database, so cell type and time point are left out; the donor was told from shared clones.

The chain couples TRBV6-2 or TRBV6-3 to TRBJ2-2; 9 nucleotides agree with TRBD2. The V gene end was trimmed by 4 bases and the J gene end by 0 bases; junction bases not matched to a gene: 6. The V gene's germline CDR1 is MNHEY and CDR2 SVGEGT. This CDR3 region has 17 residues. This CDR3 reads CASSSLSGSPNTGELFF. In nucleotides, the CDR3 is TGTGCCAGCAGTTCCCTTAGCGGGAGCCCGAACACCGGGGAGCTGTTTTTT.

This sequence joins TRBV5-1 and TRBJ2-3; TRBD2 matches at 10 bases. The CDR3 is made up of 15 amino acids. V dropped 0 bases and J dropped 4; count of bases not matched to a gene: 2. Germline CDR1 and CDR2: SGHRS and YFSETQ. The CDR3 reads CASSLDLAGADTQYF. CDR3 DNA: TGCGCCAGCAGCTTGGACCTAGCGGGGGCAGATACGCAGTATTTT. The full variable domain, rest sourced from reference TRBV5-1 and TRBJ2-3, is KAGVTQTPRYLIKTRGQQVTLSCSPISGHRSVSWYQQTPGQGLQFLFEYFSETQRNKGNFPGRFSGRQFSNSRSEMNVSTLELGDSALYLCASSLDLAGADTQYFGPGTRLTVL.

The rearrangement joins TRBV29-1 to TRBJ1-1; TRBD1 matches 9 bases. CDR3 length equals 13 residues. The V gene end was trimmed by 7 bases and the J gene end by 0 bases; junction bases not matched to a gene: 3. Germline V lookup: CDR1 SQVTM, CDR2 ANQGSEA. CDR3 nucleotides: TGCAGCGGGGGGACAGGGATGAACACTGAAGCTTTCTTT. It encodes CSGGTGMNTEAFF.

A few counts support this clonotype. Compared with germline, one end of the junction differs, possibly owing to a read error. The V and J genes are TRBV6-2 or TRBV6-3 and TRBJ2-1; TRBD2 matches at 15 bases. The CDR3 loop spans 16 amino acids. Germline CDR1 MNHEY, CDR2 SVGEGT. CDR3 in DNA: TGTGCCAGCAGCCCCCCCCGGACTAGCGGGAGGGTGACTATGATCTTC. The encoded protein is CASSPPRTSGRVTMIF.

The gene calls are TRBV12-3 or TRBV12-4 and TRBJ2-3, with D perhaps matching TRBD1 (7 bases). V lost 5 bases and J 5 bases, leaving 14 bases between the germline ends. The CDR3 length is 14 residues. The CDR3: CASSGGTVKDTQYF. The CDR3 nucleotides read TGTGCCAGCAGTGGGGGGACAGTCAAAGATACGCAGTATTTT.

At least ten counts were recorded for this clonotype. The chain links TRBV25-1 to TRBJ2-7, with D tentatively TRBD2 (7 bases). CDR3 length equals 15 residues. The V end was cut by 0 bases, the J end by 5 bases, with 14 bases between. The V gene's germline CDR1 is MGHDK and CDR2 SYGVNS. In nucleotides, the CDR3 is TGTGCCAGCAGTGAATATCGTGGGGGGGCGGACGAGCAGTACTTC. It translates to CASSEYRGGADEQYF.

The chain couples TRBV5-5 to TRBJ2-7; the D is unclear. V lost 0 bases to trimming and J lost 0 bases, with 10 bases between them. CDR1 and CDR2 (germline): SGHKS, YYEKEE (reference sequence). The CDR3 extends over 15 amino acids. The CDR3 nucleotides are TGTGCCAGCAGCTTGGAATTGGGCTTCTCCTACGAGCAGTACTTC. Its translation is CASSLELGFSYEQYF.

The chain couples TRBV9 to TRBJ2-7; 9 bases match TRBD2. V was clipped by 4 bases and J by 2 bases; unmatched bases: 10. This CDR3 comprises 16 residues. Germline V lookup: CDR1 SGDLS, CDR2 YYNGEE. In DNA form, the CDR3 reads TGTGCCAGCAGCCCCGGGCGGCTAGCGGGGACCTACGAGCAGTACTTC. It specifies CASSPGRLAGTYEQYF.

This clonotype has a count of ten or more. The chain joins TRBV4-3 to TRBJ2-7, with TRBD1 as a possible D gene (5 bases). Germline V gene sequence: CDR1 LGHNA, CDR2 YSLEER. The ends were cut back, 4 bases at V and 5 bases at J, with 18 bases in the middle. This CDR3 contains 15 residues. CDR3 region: CASSRNAGKFNEQYF. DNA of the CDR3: TGCGCCAGCAGCCGCAATGCAGGGAAATTCAACGAGCAGTACTTC.

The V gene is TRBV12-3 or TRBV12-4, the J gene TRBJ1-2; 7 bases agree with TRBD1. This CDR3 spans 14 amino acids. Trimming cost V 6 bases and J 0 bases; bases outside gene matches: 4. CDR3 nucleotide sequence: TGTGCCAGCAGAGAGACAGGGACTAACTATGGCTACACCTTC. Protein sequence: CASRETGTNYGYTF.

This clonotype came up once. The CDR3 nucleotides are TGTGCCAGTAGTATAGCCCGGGGTACGGGTTACGAGCAGTACTTC. Protein: CASSIARGTGYEQYF. The chain joins TRBV19 to TRBJ2-7, with a weak D call TRBD2 (5 bases). The CDR3 totals 15 residues. The germline CDR1 and CDR2 sequences are LNHDA and SQIVND (reference sequence). Trimming removed 1 base at V and 4 bases at J, with 14 bases between.

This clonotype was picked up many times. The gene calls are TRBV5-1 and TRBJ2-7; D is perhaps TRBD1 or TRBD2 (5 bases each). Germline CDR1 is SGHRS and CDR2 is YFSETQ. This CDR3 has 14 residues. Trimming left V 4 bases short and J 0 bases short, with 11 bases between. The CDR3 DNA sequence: TGCGCCAGCAGCCGGGACGGCAACTCCTACGAGCAGTACTTC. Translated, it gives CASSRDGNSYEQYF.

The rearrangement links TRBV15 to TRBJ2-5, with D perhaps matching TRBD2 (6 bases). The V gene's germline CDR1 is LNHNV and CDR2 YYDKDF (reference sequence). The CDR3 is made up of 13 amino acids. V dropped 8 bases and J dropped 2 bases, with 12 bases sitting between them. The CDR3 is CATGAGPQETQYF. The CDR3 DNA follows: TGTGCCACCGGGGCGGGGCCACAAGAGACCCAGTACTTC.

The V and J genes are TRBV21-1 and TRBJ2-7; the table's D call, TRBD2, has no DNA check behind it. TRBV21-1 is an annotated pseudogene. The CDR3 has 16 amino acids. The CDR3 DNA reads TGTGCCAGCAGCAAAGAGAAAGCGGGAATCCCTACGGGGCAGTACTTC. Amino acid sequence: CASSKEKAGIPTGQYF.

The CDR3 coding sequence is TGTGCCAGCAGCGCACCGGGACAGTACTATAATTCACCCCTCCACTTT. It yields the protein CASSAPGQYYNSPLHF. The rearrangement joins TRBV3-1 to TRBJ1-6, with 7 bases identical to TRBD1. Looked up from germline, CDR1 is LGHDT and CDR2 is YNNKEL (reference sequence). CDR3 size: 16 residues. With V trimmed by 5 bases and J by 3 bases, 7 bases remained unmatched.

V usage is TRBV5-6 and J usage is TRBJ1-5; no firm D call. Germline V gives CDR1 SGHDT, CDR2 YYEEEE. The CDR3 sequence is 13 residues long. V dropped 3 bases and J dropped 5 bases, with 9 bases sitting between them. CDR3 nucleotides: TGTGCCAGCAGCTCGGGCGGGTATCAGCCCCAGCATTTT. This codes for CASSSGGYQPQHF.

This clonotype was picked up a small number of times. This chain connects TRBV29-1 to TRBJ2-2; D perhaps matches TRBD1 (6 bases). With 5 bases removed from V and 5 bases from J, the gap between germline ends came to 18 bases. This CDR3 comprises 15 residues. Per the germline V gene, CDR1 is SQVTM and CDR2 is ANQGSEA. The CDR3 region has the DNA TGCAGCGTTCTTGGACAGATGGGTGGAACCGGGGAGCTGTTTTTT. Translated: CSVLGQMGGTGELFF.

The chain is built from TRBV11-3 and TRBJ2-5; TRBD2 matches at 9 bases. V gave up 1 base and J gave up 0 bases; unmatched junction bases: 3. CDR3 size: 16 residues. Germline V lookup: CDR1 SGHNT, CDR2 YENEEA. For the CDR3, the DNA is TGTGCCAGCAGCTTAGGACTAGCGGTTTACCAAGAGACCCAGTACTTC. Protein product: CASSLGLAVYQETQYF.

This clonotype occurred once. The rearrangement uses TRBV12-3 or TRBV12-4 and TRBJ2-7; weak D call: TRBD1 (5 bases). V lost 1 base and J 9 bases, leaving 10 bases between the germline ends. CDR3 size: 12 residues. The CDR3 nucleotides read TGTGCCAGCAGTTTAGTGGCAGGGCTGCAGTACTTC. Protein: CASSLVAGLQYF.